This T cell receptor beta chain originates from a study of blood T cells in healthy people across ages. This clonotype was found a few times. Its antigen is unknown. Staff drew approximately 9.7 milliliters of peripheral blood from each donor. Isolated PBMCs totaled at least 6 million in each sample. Overall study results and limits: With donor CMV status unknown, expanded clonotype changes were possibly confounded. From one million sequenced T cells, diversity estimates were lower bounds.

The second PCR ran roughly 6 to 12 cycles with a sample-barcoded 5' primer and J-beta primers. TCRdb itself ran the 5' RACE reads through MiXCR, one entry per CDR3 protein. The repertoire holds around 2 million distinct CDR3 sequences, with roughly 43% as singletons. The length of the CDR3 is 16 residues. Germline V gene lookup returns CDR1 SGHTA and CDR2 FQGTGA. Trimming pared 5 bases from V and 1 base from J, leaving 16 bases between. The chain uses TRBV7-3 and TRBJ2-3; TRBD2 is a possible D gene (5 bases). The sample consisted of blood. This TCR came from a human donor in good health. CDR3 nucleotides: TGTGCCAGCAGCCTGCTCGGCAGCGGCCGCACAGATACGCAGTATTTT. This translates into CASSLLGSGRTDTQYF.